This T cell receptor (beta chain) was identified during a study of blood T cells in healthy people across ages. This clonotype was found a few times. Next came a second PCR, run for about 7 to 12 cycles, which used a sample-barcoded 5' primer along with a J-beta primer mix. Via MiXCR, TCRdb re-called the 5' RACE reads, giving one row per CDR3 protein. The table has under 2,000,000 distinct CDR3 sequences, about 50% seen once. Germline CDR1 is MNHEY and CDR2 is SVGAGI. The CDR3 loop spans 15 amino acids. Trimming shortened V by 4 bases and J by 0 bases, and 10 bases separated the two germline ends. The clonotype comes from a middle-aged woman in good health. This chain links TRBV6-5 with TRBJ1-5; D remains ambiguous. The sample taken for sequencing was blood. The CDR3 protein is CASSSDVNSNQPQHF. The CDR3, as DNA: TGTGCCAGCAGTTCGGACGTTAATAGCAATCAGCCCCAGCATTTT.